This T cell receptor beta chain was captured in a study of radiation and T cells in renal cell carcinoma. This CDR3 spans 13 amino acids. Deletions cut 5 bases from V and 2 bases from J, with 13 bases between. Per the germline V gene, CDR1 is GTSNPN and CDR2 is SVGIG (reference sequence). Profiling relied on immunoSEQ multiplex PCR, and the TCRdb table lists in-frame clones only, not all of them. The sample shows 130,000 to 150,000 clones, about 88% of them seen only once. Time point specified: baseline pretreatment blood. Treatment defined: 15 Gy SBRT to primary tumor, nephrectomy 4 weeks later. Blood was sampled at baseline, 2 weeks and 4 weeks after SBRT.

The chain combines TRBV30 with TRBJ2-7; weak D call: TRBD1 (8 bases). The sequencing here drew on blood, taken from a patient whose treatment included radiotherapy and nephrectomy. The clonotype originates from a woman aged 45-60 years with renal cell carcinoma. CDR3: CAWDRGGAYEQYF. The CDR3 DNA is TGTGCCTGGGACAGGGGAGGGGCCTACGAGCAGTACTTC.